What follows are 9 T cell receptor beta chains derived from one specimen sequenced in a study of T cells after yellow fever vaccination. Using its own MiXCR run on the 5' RACE reads, TCRdb lists one record per CDR3 protein. The sample has 400,000 or so distinct CDR3 sequences; 6.2% are singletons. The sample consisted of PBMCs, taken 5 days after the yellow fever booster vaccination. The receptors were gathered from a man aged 25 to 40 who received the YFV17D yellow fever vaccine.

This clonotype came up many times. The chain carries TRBV12-3 or TRBV12-4 and TRBJ2-5, with D possibly TRBD2 on 6 matching bases. The CDR3 is 12 residues long. Trimming shortened V by 4 bases and J by 7 bases, and 10 bases separated the two germline ends. The CDR3 DNA reads TGTGCCAGCAGTTCCGGGAGCGGGACCCAGTACTTC. Its protein product is CASSSGSGTQYF.

About this clonotype: A read error may account for a junction end that differs from germline. The gene calls are TRBV20-1 and TRBJ1-3; TRBD1 is a possible D gene (6 bases). Germline CDR1 DFQATT, CDR2 SNEGSKA (reference sequence). This CDR3 comprises 14 residues. The CDR3 reads CCARSQGTGNTIYF. The CDR3 nucleotides read TGCTGTGCTAGATCCCAGGGGACGGGAAACACCATATATTTT.

This clonotype was counted ten times or more. The genes are TRBV20-1 and TRBJ1-1, with a possible D match to TRBD1 (6 bases). The CDR3 is 14 residues long. The V gene lost 2 bases and the J gene lost 2 bases, with 12 bases spanning the gap. Germline lookup yields CDR1 DFQATT and CDR2 SNEGSKA (reference sequence). For the CDR3, the DNA is TGCAGTGCTAGACGGGGGGGGCCTAACACTGAAGCTTTCTTT. Its translation is CSARRGGPNTEAFF.

Only a few counts were recorded for this clonotype. This sequence joins TRBV20-1 and TRBJ1-2; D might be TRBD1 (5 bases). The CDR3 runs 10 residues. CDR1 DFQATT and CDR2 SNEGSKA come from the germline V gene (reference sequence). The V end was cut by 5 bases, the J end by 7 bases, with 8 bases between. DNA of the CDR3: TGCAGTGCTCTCCAGGGTGGCTACACCTTC. This encodes CSALQGGYTF.

This clonotype appeared a few times. The CDR3 region has the DNA TGTGCCAGCAGTTTAGCGGGCAAGCACAATGAGCAGTTCTTC. Translating gives CASSLAGKHNEQFF. V is TRBV12-3 or TRBV12-4 and J is TRBJ2-1; D unclear. This CDR3 has 14 amino acids. Trimming stripped 0 bases from V and 5 bases from J, with 8 bases between.

In its sample, this clonotype was seen a few times. V is TRBV27 and J is TRBJ2-6, with no clear D. V dropped 2 bases and J dropped 0 bases, with 5 bases sitting between them. CDR1 and CDR2 (germline): MNHEY, SMNVEV (reference sequence). The CDR3 spans 15 residues. The CDR3 protein is CASSLQNSGANVLTF. The CDR3 DNA reads TGTGCCAGCAGTTTACAAAACTCTGGGGCCAACGTCCTGACTTTC.

The chain uses TRBV7-6 and TRBJ1-5; perhaps TRBD1 as D (5 bases). The CDR3 is 18 residues long. From germline, CDR1 is SGHVS and CDR2 FNYEAQ. Trimming left V 1 base short and J 5 bases short, with 21 bases between. CDR3: CASSLVKGRGSHHQPQHF. The CDR3 region has the DNA TGTGCCAGCAGCTTAGTAAAGGGACGGGGCTCACACCATCAGCCCCAGCATTTT. The entire variable domain, with the rest obtained from reference TRBV7-6 and TRBJ1-5, is as follows: GAGVSQSPRYKVTKRGQDVALRCDPISGHVSLYWYRQALGQGPEFLTYFNYEAQQDKSGLPNDRFSAERPEGSISTLTIQRTEQRDSAMYRCASSLVKGRGSHHQPQHFGDGTRLSIL.

The table lists this clonotype with many counts. This rearrangement joins TRBV2 to TRBJ2-1, with TRBD2 matching over 10 bases. The CDR3 runs to 16 residues. Germline-derived CDR1 and CDR2 are SNHLY and FYNNEI. V lost 1 base and J lost 4; bases outside the gene matches: 4. CDR3 sequence reads: CASSEVGLAVYNEQFF. DNA for the CDR3: TGTGCCAGCAGTGAAGTCGGACTAGCGGTGTACAATGAGCAGTTCTTC.

This chain uses TRBV20-1 with TRBJ1-1; a weak D match, TRBD1 (5 bases). This CDR3 has 14 residues. Looked up from germline, CDR1 is DFQATT and CDR2 is SNEGSKA (reference sequence). The chain's CDR3 is CRAMRGTAHTEAFF. The CDR3 nucleotides are TGCAGGGCGATGAGGGGCACCGCACACACTGAAGCTTTCTTT.